This T cell receptor beta chain comes out of a study of T-cell memory formation after mild COVID-19. This clonotype was counted between two and nine times. TCRdb independently ran MiXCR on the 5' RACE reads; one entry per CDR3 protein. The sample holds about 50,000 distinct CDR3 sequences, approximately 12% seen once. This TCR was sampled from a man aged 18 to 30 who had mild COVID-19 (a few samples of this study predate the infection). Cell type and time point are not known. The sequenced material came from PBMCs or a T cell subset sorted from them (not recorded which).

For the CDR3, the DNA is TGTGCCAGCAGCTTGGACAGTCCCCTCAGCGAGCAGTACTTC. Amino acid sequence: CASSLDSPLSEQYF. This chain connects TRBV5-6 to TRBJ2-7; D is undetermined. The V end was cut by 0 bases, the J end by 6 bases, with 13 bases between. The CDR3 consists of 14 residues. The germline CDR1 and CDR2 sequences are SGHDT and YYEEEE.